What follows is one T cell receptor (beta chain) and its context. This sample was included in a study of shared T cell receptors in the human thymus. Profiling relied on immunoSEQ multiplex PCR, and the TCRdb table lists in-frame clones only, not all of them. Of hundreds of thousands of clones listed, around 82% were seen once; the top ten hold 0.01% to 0.015%. The germline gives CDR1 SGHRS, CDR2 YFSETQ. The CDR3 runs to 14 residues. Germline trimming cut 4 bases from V and 4 bases from J; bases unmatched to any gene: 7. The sample was also reused in another study, on human thymus T cells.

The receptor comes from a boy under two years old with a congenital heart defect. This chain joins TRBV5-1 and TRBJ1-1; 7 nucleotides align to TRBD1. The sequencing input was thymocytes. The CDR3 nucleotides read TGCGCCAGCAGCGACGGGACAGACGGCACTGAAGCTTTCTTT. It encodes CASSDGTDGTEAFF.